These T cell receptor beta chains were read from a single sample in a study of blood T cell repertoires in COVID-19. Clones were sequenced by immunoSEQ multiplex PCR, and TCRdb holds only the in-frame ones, with some missing. The data contain about 170,000 clones, around four fifths of them singletons. The sample was peripheral blood. These receptors came from a woman at least 80 years old with COVID-19, enrolled during active disease. The CDR3 runs from the conserved cysteine through the conserved F or W. Each record gives: D gene, V gene, clone size, J gene, CDR3 protein, CDR3 DNA. A D gene is named only where the DNA matches it firmly. Part of the rows lack a size; the others show once, few, many or a class for expanded clones.

TRBD1	TRBV2	NA	TRBJ2-1	CADRTGTGLVEQFF	TGTGCCGACAGAACCGGGACAGGGCTAGTTGAGCAGTTCTTC
TRBD1	TRBV3-1/TRBV3-2	once	TRBJ1-2	CASSRGQGVYGYTF	TGTGCCAGCAGTCGCGGACAGGGGGTCTATGGCTACACCTTC
NA	TRBV18	NA	TRBJ2-1	CASSPTMDYEQFF	TGTGCCAGCTCACCGACCATGGACTATGAGCAGTTCTTC
TRBD1	TRBV7-9	many	TRBJ1-2	CASSPGQGTSFTF	TGTGCCAGCAGCCCTGGACAGGGGACCTCTTTCACCTTC
TRBD1	TRBV5-1	NA	TRBJ1-4	CASSTGQGNEKLFF	TGCGCCAGCAGCACGGGACAGGGGAATGAAAAACTGTTTTTT
NA	TRBV5-1	few	TRBJ2-2	CASSLQGTGELFF	TGCGCCAGCAGCCTGCAGGGTACCGGGGAGCTGTTTTTT
NA	TRBV5-1	NA	TRBJ2-3	CASSLPRGSGDTQYF	TGCGCCAGCAGCTTGCCCCGGGGGTCCGGAGATACGCAGTATTTT
NA	TRBV7-3	NA	TRBJ2-1	CASSFQGSSYNEQFF	TGTGCCAGCAGCTTTCAGGGAAGCTCCTACAATGAGCAGTTCTTC
TRBD2	TRBV18	NA	TRBJ2-3	CASQGREEDTQYF	TGTGCCAGCCAAGGCCGGGAGGAAGATACGCAGTATTTT
NA	TRBV9	NA	TRBJ2-1	CASSGVGTGSYNEQFF	TGTGCCAGCTCGGGGGTAGGAACAGGCTCCTACAATGAGCAGTTCTTC
NA	TRBV9	NA	TRBJ1-6	CASSAELGSPLHF	TGTGCCAGCAGCGCCGAACTAGGTTCACCCCTCCACTTT
NA	TRBV7-6	once	TRBJ2-1	CASSLGLLNEQFF	TGTGCCAGCAGCTTAGGACTGCTCAATGAGCAGTTCTTC
NA	TRBV5-1	NA	TRBJ2-7	CASSLSRPQDEQYF	TGCGCCAGCAGCTTGTCCAGACCACAGGACGAGCAGTACTTC
NA	TRBV5-1	NA	TRBJ1-1	CASSLFLSGRNTEAFF	TGCGCCAGCAGCTTGTTTTTGTCGGGGAGGAACACTGAAGCTTTCTTT
TRBD1	TRBV3-1/TRBV3-2	NA	TRBJ2-1	CSTGDNEQFF	TGCTCAACAGGGGACAATGAGCAGTTCTTC
TRBD1	TRBV5-1	NA	TRBJ2-1	CASHLGGQGSGGEQFF	TGCGCCAGCCACTTGGGCGGACAGGGAAGCGGTGGTGAGCAGTTCTTC
NA	TRBV21-1	NA	TRBJ2-7	CASSKEVGLAGDEQYF	TGTGCCAGCAGCAAAGAAGTTGGGCTAGCGGGGGACGAGCAGTACTTC
NA	TRBV19	NA	TRBJ2-1	CASSMGGEVEQFF	TGTGCCAGTAGTATGGGGGGTGAAGTTGAGCAGTTCTTC
TRBD1	TRBV7-9	NA	TRBJ2-7	CASSNWVAGGFDEQYF	TGTGCCAGCAGCAACTGGGTGGCAGGGGGATTTGACGAGCAGTACTTC
NA	TRBV2	NA	TRBJ1-3	CASTGLFSGNTIYF	TGTGCCAGCACCGGACTCTTCTCTGGAAACACCATATATTTT
NA	TRBV9	NA	TRBJ2-2	CASSADSITGELFF	TGTGCCAGCAGCGCGGACTCCATCACCGGGGAGCTGTTTTTT
TRBD1	TRBV24-1	NA	TRBJ2-1	CATKAKGQGYNEQFF	TGTGCCACCAAGGCCAAAGGACAGGGGTACAATGAGCAGTTCTTC
TRBD1	TRBV5-1	NA	TRBJ2-5	CASSSTTGKETQYF	TGCGCCAGCAGCTCGACGACAGGGAAGGAGACCCAGTACTTC
NA	TRBV5-1	NA	TRBJ2-2	CASSSSANTGELFF	TGCGCCAGCAGCTCTAGCGCGAACACCGGGGAGCTGTTTTTT
NA	TRBV4-1	NA	TRBJ2-5	CASSQGRGGEETQYF	TGCGCCAGCAGCCAAGGGCGGGGCGGGGAAGAGACCCAGTACTTC
TRBD1	TRBV6-5	NA	TRBJ1-4	CASTRYRGLNEKLFF	TGTGCCAGCACCCGATACAGGGGACTGAATGAAAAACTGTTTTTT
TRBD2	TRBV2	NA	TRBJ2-7	CASSRASGASGSVSNFYEQYF	TGTGCCAGCAGTCGGGCCTCGGGGGCTAGCGGGAGTGTTAGTAATTTCTACGAGCAGTACTTC
NA	TRBV27	NA	TRBJ2-7	CASSRLASGSLEQYF	TGTGCCAGCAGTCGCCTGGCATCGGGGTCACTCGAGCAGTACTTC
NA	TRBV18	NA	TRBJ1-2	CASSPPNGDAYGYTF	TGTGCCAGCTCACCACCTAACGGAGATGCCTATGGCTACACCTTC